These 30 T cell receptor beta chains were sequenced from one sample in a study of T cell responses to AZD1222 COVID-19 vaccine. Here immunoSEQ multiplex PCR was the method, and the copy in TCRdb shows in-frame clones only, minus some. The profile shows roughly 120,000 clones, about 88% of them singletons. The sequenced sample was peripheral blood, obtained on day 0 of AZD1222 vaccination. The receptors stem from an adult in good health.

The V gene is TRBV28, the J gene TRBJ2-5; weak D call: TRBD1 (6 bases). The CDR3 loop spans 15 amino acids. Between the trimmed V and J ends, which lost 6 bases and 1 base, there was a span of 15 bases. Per germline, CDR1 MDHEN and CDR2 SYDVKM. The CDR3 sequence: CASSPWTVIQETQYF. As DNA, the CDR3 is TGTGCCAGCAGCCCTTGGACAGTGATCCAAGAGACCCAGTACTTC. Full variable domain (outside the CDR3, taken from reference TRBV28 and TRBJ2-5): DVKVTQSSRYLVKRTGEKVFLECVQDMDHENMFWYRQDPGLGLRLIYFSYDVKMKEKGDIPEGYSVSREKKERFSLILESASTNQTSMYLCASSPWTVIQETQYFGPGTRLLVL.

The chain joins TRBV11-2 to TRBJ2-1; tentative D call: TRBD2 (6 bases). CDR1 is SGHAT, CDR2 FQNNGV, per germline. CDR3 size: 15 residues. V lost 2 bases to trimming and J lost 1 base, with 9 bases between them. CDR3 residues: CASSLQLASYNEQFF. CDR3 sequence (DNA): TGTGCCAGCAGCTTACAACTAGCATCCTACAATGAGCAGTTCTTC.

This clone was detected once. The rearrangement joins TRBV5-4 to TRBJ2-3; 8 nucleotides line up with TRBD1. The J segment lost 5 bases and the V segment lost 4 bases, leaving 9 bases of the junction unmatched. Germline V gene data show CDR1 as SGHNT and CDR2 as YYREEE (reference sequence). The CDR3 runs to 15 residues. The DNA of the CDR3 is TGTGCCAGCAGCAGGGGGACAGGCGGCCAAGATACGCAGTATTTT. Its translation is CASSRGTGGQDTQYF. Together with reference TRBV5-4 and TRBJ2-3, the CDR3 gives the full variable domain: ETGVTQSPTHLIKTRGQQVTLRCSSQSGHNTVSWYQQALGQGPQFIFQYYREEENGRGNFPPRFSGLQFPNYSSELNVNALELDDSALYLCASSRGTGGQDTQYFGPGTRLTVL.

The chain employs TRBV5-6 and TRBJ2-7; the match to TRBD1 covers 8 bases. With V trimmed by 2 bases and J by 1 base, 5 bases remained unmatched. The germline V gene has CDR1 SGHDT and CDR2 YYEEEE. The CDR3 has 15 residues. This chain's CDR3 is CASSFKTGVSYEQYF. Written as DNA, the CDR3 is TGTGCCAGCAGCTTCAAGACAGGGGTGTCCTACGAGCAGTACTTC.

The V gene is TRBV2, the J gene TRBJ1-5; tentatively, D is TRBD1 (5 bases). Trimming cost V 3 bases and J 7 bases, with 13 bases left between them. Per the germline V gene, CDR1 is SNHLY and CDR2 is FYNNEI. The length of the CDR3 is 14 residues. Here the CDR3 reads CASSEEGAGQPQHF. The CDR3 DNA reads as TGTGCCAGCAGTGAGGAAGGGGCAGGCCAGCCCCAGCATTTT.

The chain joins TRBV6-5 to TRBJ2-7; D not resolved. V lost 1 base, J lost 4 bases, and 17 bases lay in between. Germline V gene sequence: CDR1 MNHEY, CDR2 SVGAGI. This CDR3 comprises 16 residues. The CDR3 region is CASSYFGPQLGYEQYF. The CDR3 DNA is TGTGCCAGCAGTTACTTTGGCCCCCAACTTGGGTACGAGCAGTACTTC.

V gene TRBV19 combines with J gene TRBJ2-1; TRBD2 matches 9 bases. CDR3 length: 14 residues. The germline gives CDR1 LNHDA, CDR2 SQIVND (reference sequence). The J segment lost 0 bases and the V segment lost 9 bases, leaving 3 bases of the junction unmatched. CDR3 coding DNA: TGTGCCAGCGTAGCGGGGGCCTCCTACAATGAGCAGTTCTTC. Its protein is CASVAGASYNEQFF. Full variable domain (remainder filled in from reference TRBV19 and TRBJ2-1): DGGITQSPKYLFRKEGQNVTLSCEQNLNHDAMYWYRQDPGQGLRLIYYSQIVNDFQKGDIAEGYSVSREKKESFPLTVTSAQKNPTAFYLCASVAGASYNEQFFGPGTRLTVL.

The J gene is TRBJ2-1, the V gene TRBV11-3; 7 nucleotides agree with TRBD1. This CDR3 spans 14 amino acids. The junction had 6 bases not matched to a gene; V was cut back by 2 bases and J by 8 bases. Germline V lookup: CDR1 SGHNT, CDR2 YENEEA. As DNA, the CDR3 is TGTGCCAGCAGCTTACAAGGGACAGTCCATGAGCAGTTCTTC. Translating it yields CASSLQGTVHEQFF.

CDR3 in DNA: TGTGCCAGCCTCGGTGGTTATGGGGGGGAGCTGTTTTTT. Encoded protein: CASLGGYGGELFF. J is TRBJ2-2 and V is TRBV5-4, with D unresolved. The CDR3 sequence is 13 residues long. The V and J ends lost 7 bases and 8 bases respectively, with 15 bases between them. Germline loops: CDR1 SGHNT, CDR2 YYREEE (reference sequence).

This CDR3 is CASSLGSGRTASNTGELFF. CDR3 bases: TGTGCCAGCAGCTTAGGTTCTGGGCGGACAGCCTCGAACACCGGGGAGCTGTTTTTT. V and J are TRBV7-3 and TRBJ2-2; D might be TRBD1 (6 bases). The CDR3 sequence is 19 residues long. Trimming removed 2 bases at V and 0 bases at J, with 19 bases between. Germline CDR1 SGHTA, CDR2 FQGTGA.

This clone showed up many times. The chain links TRBV27 to TRBJ2-1; D ambiguous. The CDR3 sequence is 14 residues long. The germline V and J ends were trimmed by 10 bases and 0 bases, with 13 bases remaining between them. Germline V gene lookup returns CDR1 MNHEY and CDR2 SMNVEV (reference sequence). CDR3 bases: TGTGCCACGTGGGGTGGCGGCTCCTACAATGAGCAGTTCTTC. This gives the protein CATWGGGSYNEQFF.

The chain is built from TRBV30 and TRBJ2-5; D possibly corresponds to TRBD1 (5 bases). V dropped 1 base and J dropped 9 bases, with 9 bases sitting between them. CDR1 is GTSNPN, CDR2 SVGIG, per germline (reference sequence). This CDR3 region has 11 residues. The CDR3 is CAWSALGAQYF. The CDR3 DNA is TGTGCCTGGAGTGCATTAGGGGCCCAGTACTTC.

This sequence joins TRBV7-2 and TRBJ2-7; 7 bases are shared with TRBD1. The CDR3 length is 14 residues. Germline values: CDR1 SGHTA, CDR2 FQGNSA. With V trimmed by 5 bases and J by 4 bases, 8 bases remained unmatched. Here the CDR3 reads CASSQRQGPYEQYF. In DNA form, the CDR3 reads TGTGCCAGCAGCCAACGACAGGGACCTTACGAGCAGTACTTC. The whole variable domain, remainder taken from reference TRBV7-2 and TRBJ2-7, is GAGVSQSPSNKVTEKGKDVELRCDPISGHTALYWYRQSLGQGLEFLIYFQGNSAPDKSGLPSDRFSAERTGGSVSTLTIQRTQQEDSAVYLCASSQRQGPYEQYFGPGTRLTVT.

V and J are TRBV24-1 and TRBJ2-3, with unresolved D. V was shortened by 4 bases and J by 3 bases, with 19 bases between the two germline ends. Germline V lookup: CDR1 KGHDR, CDR2 SFDVKD. This CDR3 has 17 amino acids. In DNA form, the CDR3 reads TGTGCCACCAGTGACCCAATTCGCAATAGGGTGACAGATACGCAGTATTTT. Encoded protein: CATSDPIRNRVTDTQYF.

The chain employs TRBV28 and TRBJ1-2; 8 positions match TRBD1. CDR3 length equals 15 residues. J gave up 7 bases and V 3 bases, and 10 bases lay outside the gene matches. Germline V gene lookup returns CDR1 MDHEN and CDR2 SYDVKM. The CDR3 DNA is TGTGCCAGCAGTTTGTCGGGGCAGGGGGCAGGTGGCTACACCTTC. It translates to CASSLSGQGAGGYTF.

This chain links TRBV19 with TRBJ2-4; D unclear. CDR3 length equals 13 residues. V was clipped by 6 bases and J by 7 bases, with 13 bases between them. CDR1 is LNHDA, CDR2 SQIVND, per germline (reference sequence). This chain's CDR3 is CASSMRRLNIQYF. CDR3 DNA: TGTGCCAGTAGCATGAGACGGTTGAACATTCAGTACTTC.

The gene calls are TRBV30 and TRBJ2-1; no clear D. Germline lookup yields CDR1 GTSNPN and CDR2 SVGIG (reference sequence). The CDR3 is 14 residues long. Trimming pared 0 bases from V and 4 bases from J, leaving 10 bases between. The CDR3 nucleotides read TGTGCCTGGAGTGTACTGCTCGGTTACAATGAGCAGTTCTTC. Translated: CAWSVLLGYNEQFF.

The chain has TRBV5-8 and TRBJ1-2; 7 positions match TRBD1. This CDR3 is built from 16 residues. Trimming at V came to 4 bases and at J to 8 bases, leaving 17 bases not matched to a gene. Germline V gene sequence: CDR1 SGHTS, CDR2 YDEGEE. CDR3 coding DNA: TGTGCCAGCAGCCCGGACGCGGGACAGCGCTATGTGGGCTACACCTTC. Its translation is CASSPDAGQRYVGYTF. Variable domain in full (rest from reference TRBV5-8 and TRBJ1-2): EAGVTQSPTHLIKTRGQQATLRCSPISGHTSVYWYQQALGLGLQFLLWYDEGEERNRGNFPPRFSGRQFPNYSSELNVNALELEDSALYLCASSPDAGQRYVGYTFGSGTRLTVV.

This chain connects TRBV4-1 to TRBJ2-7; the D gene is possibly TRBD2 (6 bases). Germline V gene sequence: CDR1 MGHRA, CDR2 YSYEKL. Between the trimmed V and J ends, which lost 0 bases and 6 bases, there was a span of 9 bases. The CDR3 spans 13 residues. The CDR3 loop reads CASSQELEGEQYF. The CDR3 coding sequence is TGCGCCAGCAGCCAAGAACTGGAGGGCGAGCAGTACTTC.

The chain has TRBV7-8 and TRBJ2-1; D call uncertain. The CDR3 loop spans 17 amino acids. V shed 5 bases and J shed 0 bases, with 17 bases lying between them. CDR1 is SGHVS and CDR2 is FQNEAQ in the germline V gene. The CDR3 reads CASSPTRHDFSYNEQFF. The DNA of the CDR3 is TGTGCCAGCAGCCCAACCCGACACGATTTCTCCTACAATGAGCAGTTCTTC.

This rearrangement joins TRBV28 to TRBJ2-1; D tentatively reads TRBD1 or TRBD2 (5 bases each). Trimming took off 8 bases at V and 5 bases at J, with 16 bases between the two ends. This CDR3 region has 14 residues. The germline V gene encodes CDR1 MDHEN and CDR2 SYDVKM. CDR3 amino acids: CASFVGTRHNEQFF. CDR3 in DNA: TGTGCCAGCTTTGTCGGGACCCGGCACAATGAGCAGTTCTTC.

The V call is TRBV19, the J call TRBJ2-3; no reliable D call. The CDR3 runs 13 residues. V was shortened by 5 bases and J by 0 bases, with 6 bases between the two germline ends. Per the germline V gene, CDR1 is LNHDA and CDR2 is SQIVND (reference sequence). The CDR3 region is CASSVYSTDTQYF. Written as DNA, the CDR3 is TGTGCCAGTAGTGTTTACAGCACAGATACGCAGTATTTT.

The V call is TRBV29-1, the J call TRBJ1-2; tentative D call: TRBD1 (5 bases). V was shortened by 6 bases and J by 4 bases, with 9 bases between the two germline ends. Germline CDR1 is SQVTM and CDR2 is ANQGSEA. This CDR3 is built from 11 residues. CDR3 bases: TGCAGCGTACAGGCCCTCTATGGCTACACCTTC. It yields the protein CSVQALYGYTF.

The chain is built from TRBV5-6 and TRBJ2-7; 13 bases line up with TRBD2. Germline CDR1 SGHDT, CDR2 YYEEEE. The CDR3 is 18 amino acids. J gave up 3 bases and V 1 base, and 10 bases lay outside the gene matches. CDR3 in amino acids: CASSLLGLAGKPVYEQYF. CDR3 bases: TGTGCCAGCAGCTTGTTGGGACTAGCGGGAAAACCTGTCTACGAGCAGTACTTC.

CDR3 protein: CASSLVGQGLGEQFF. The CDR3 coding sequence is TGTGCCAGCAGCTTGGTGGGACAGGGTTTAGGTGAGCAGTTCTTC. The chain joins TRBV5-5 to TRBJ2-1; TRBD1 aligns across 9 bases. CDR1 is SGHKS and CDR2 is YYEKEE in the germline V gene (reference sequence). The CDR3 extends over 15 amino acids. J gave up 9 bases and V 0 bases, and 7 bases lay outside the gene matches.

The chain combines TRBV24-1 with TRBJ2-7, with D perhaps TRBD2 (5 bases). The CDR3 has 13 residues. The germline V gene has CDR1 KGHDR and CDR2 SFDVKD. Trimming shortened V by 3 bases and J by 7 bases, and 12 bases separated the two germline ends. The CDR3, as DNA: TGTGCCACCAGTGATCGGGCCTCGGGAGAGCAGTACTTC. This translates into CATSDRASGEQYF.

The CDR3 loop reads CASCPGTYTTGGYTF. In DNA, the CDR3 is TGTGCTAGCTGCCCCGGGACTTATACAACGGGTGGCTACACCTTC. The rearrangement joins TRBV12-5 to TRBJ1-2; maybe TRBD1 (5 bases). The V gene lost 9 bases and the J gene lost 7 bases, with 24 bases spanning the gap. Looked up from germline, CDR1 is LGHNT and CDR2 is FRNRAP. CDR3 length equals 15 residues.

This clone was counted between two and nine times. The genes are TRBV11-3 and TRBJ1-1, with D tentatively TRBD1 (5 bases). Germline CDR1 reads SGHNT; CDR2 reads YENEEA. The CDR3 is 15 residues long. V lost 1 base and J 1 base, leaving 10 bases between the germline ends. The CDR3 loop reads CASSLVQGPNTEAFF. The CDR3 DNA is TGTGCCAGCAGCTTAGTGCAGGGCCCGAACACTGAAGCTTTCTTT.

The V gene is TRBV5-1, the J gene TRBJ1-5; D is unclear. The CDR3 consists of 13 residues. Looked up from germline, CDR1 is SGHRS and CDR2 is YFSETQ. With 4 bases removed from V and 0 bases from J, the gap between germline ends came to 5 bases. CDR3 nucleotides: TGCGCCAGCAGCCAAGATAGCAATCAGCCCCAGCATTTT. It encodes CASSQDSNQPQHF.

The chain recombines TRBV29-1 with TRBJ2-1; the D is unclear. CDR1 is SQVTM, CDR2 ANQGSEA, per germline. This CDR3 spans 11 amino acids. V shed 6 bases and J shed 6 bases, with 9 bases lying between them. CDR3 amino acids: CSVQPLNEQFF. The CDR3 nucleotides are TGCAGCGTCCAGCCCCTCAATGAGCAGTTCTTC.